Sequencing of this T cell receptor beta chain was carried out in a study of OX40 agonist ivuxolimab in advanced cancers. Data came from immunoSEQ multiplex PCR; TCRdb stores just in-frame clones and leaves some out. The sample consists of about 45,000 clones, around 80% of them appearing once. The receptor was derived from an adult with an advanced solid tumor such as melanoma, head and neck, liver or kidney cancer. Material: CD4+ or CD8+ T cells sorted from blood, obtained in a trial of the OX40 agonist ivuxolimab.

The CDR3 sequence is CASSVDSGGQYEQYF. CDR3 DNA sequence: TGTGCCAGCAGCGTAGATTCAGGGGGGCAGTACGAGCAGTACTTC. V usage is TRBV9 and J usage is TRBJ2-7, with D maybe TRBD1 (7 bases). This CDR3 has 15 amino acids. Germline V lookup: CDR1 SGDLS, CDR2 YYNGEE. Trimming removed 0 bases from V and 4 bases from J, with 14 bases in between.